The clone carrying this TCR beta chain was counted once. The antigen is undetermined. These data are taken from a study of cytomegalovirus exposure and HLA in healthy donors. Study-wide results and limits: The later analysis indicated that the majority of CMV-associated TCR beta chains appeared HLA-restricted. Through in vitro validation, three CMV-associated chains were shown to be specific for CMV antigens.

Both 60 Vbeta primers and 13 Jbeta primers went into the PCR. Under the authors' procedure: As a later analysis found, there were 60 million to 90 million unique TCR beta chains, of which 8.5 million to 14 million were shared. Repertoires were generated with immunoSEQ multiplex PCR, while TCRdb's copy carries only in-frame clones and drops some. Clone size and V and J calls were adopted from that table, with D and trimming inferred from the DNA. The data contain around 40,000 clones, 75% to 90% of them singletons. The germline V gene has CDR1 KGHSH and CDR2 LQKENI. Trimming cost V 2 bases and J 1 base; bases outside gene matches: 1. The CDR3 contains 16 residues.

The chain recombines TRBV18 with TRBJ2-6; 8 nucleotides align to TRBD1. The material sequenced was PBMCs. This sequence originates from a woman aged 40-49 years in good health and CMV-seropositive. CDR3 sequence reads: CASSPGQGSGANVLTF. Here the CDR3 DNA reads TGTGCCAGCTCACCAGGACAGGGTTCTGGGGCCAACGTCCTGACTTTC.